This paragraph covers one T cell receptor beta chain sequence. The data are from a study of blood T cell repertoires in COVID-19. In the study overall: Acute and convalescent COVID-19 samples came from the United States, Italy and Spain.

The trim removed 3 bases at V and 1 base at J, leaving 3 bases unmatched. The CDR3 is 15 residues long. Germline values: CDR1 SGHNT, CDR2 YENEEA. Membership in each cohort depended on participant-reported clinical history. TCRdb keeps only in-frame clones here, not all; method: immunoSEQ multiplex PCR. The data contain some 200,000 clones, more than 80% of them singletons. The sequenced sample was PBMCs or T cells enriched from blood (not recorded which). This TCR came from a middle-aged man who had recovered from COVID-19. V and J are TRBV11-3 and TRBJ2-3; TRBD2 aligns across 8 bases. CDR3 DNA sequence: TGTGCCAGCAGCTTTTCGGGGGGGCGCACAGATACGCAGTATTTT. It encodes CASSFSGGRTDTQYF.